The text below deals with one T cell receptor (beta chain). Its target is not known. The data derive from a study of shared clonotypes between healthy human individuals. The study's findings and limits: When naive CD4 clonotypes were compared across a handful of donors, 4% to 5.5% were shared.

CDR3 length: 16 residues. Trimming pared 1 base from V and 8 bases from J, leaving 19 bases between. Germline values: CDR1 SGHRS, CDR2 YFSETQ. Sequenced by immunoSEQ multiplex PCR; TCRdb stores in-frame clones only, minus some. Among some 1.4 million clones, more than 95% were seen once, and the ten largest hold approximately 1.1%. Donors comprised healthy HIV-negative adults lacking recent acute infections or vaccinations. The receptor was derived from a man younger than 40 in good health. V and J are TRBV5-1 and TRBJ2-1; a possible D gene is TRBD2 (7 bases). Specimen: naive CD4+ T cells sorted from blood. Noted subset: CD45RA+ positively selected. CDR3 loop: CASSLMGAGVSDEQFF. CDR3 nucleotides: TGCGCCAGCAGCTTGATGGGGGCGGGAGTTTCCGATGAGCAGTTCTTC.